Reported below is one TCR beta chain. The sample originates from a study of blood T cell repertoires in COVID-19. Across the study: The analysed material was cDNA or gDNA that came from T cells, B-cell-depleted T cells, or PBMCs.

CDR1 SNHLY and CDR2 FYNNEI come from the germline V gene. This CDR3 has 13 residues. With 6 bases removed from V and 2 bases from J, the gap between germline ends came to 10 bases. Method: immunoSEQ multiplex PCR; TCRdb's copy keeps in-frame clones and lacks some. The sample carries over 100,000 clones, over 75% recorded once. The sample consisted of peripheral blood. The gene calls are TRBV2 and TRBJ1-2; D gene uncertain. The clonotype originates from a man in his 60s with active or convalescent COVID-19. CDR3 in DNA: TGTGCCAGCAGCGTAGACATGAACTATGGCTACACCTTC. This translates into CASSVDMNYGYTF.